This T cell receptor beta chain is drawn from a study of T cells after yellow fever vaccination. A single record per CDR3 protein comes from TCRdb applying MiXCR to the 5' RACE reads. The sample holds some 400,000 distinct CDR3 sequences; over 15% are singletons and the top ten take about 18%. This clonotype was seen a handful of times. This material consisted of PBMCs, taken before the yellow fever booster vaccination. The receptor was derived from a man between 18 and 29 years old who received the YFV17D yellow fever vaccine.

The CDR3 DNA follows: TGTGCCAGCAGTTACGGTCGTCATGAGCAGTTCTTC. It codes for CASSYGRHEQFF. V and J are TRBV6-6 and TRBJ2-1; D remains ambiguous. From germline, CDR1 is MNHNY and CDR2 SVGAGI (reference sequence). The CDR3 extends over 12 amino acids. Trimming shortened V by 2 bases and J by 8 bases, and 7 bases separated the two germline ends.